This entry is about one T cell receptor (beta chain). The data were obtained in a study of glioma-infiltrating T cells after dendritic cell vaccination. Clones were read by immunoSEQ multiplex PCR, and TCRdb kept only the in-frame ones, dropping some. The data show 110,000 or so clones, 85% to 90% seen once. Time point reported: after dendritic cell vaccination, including at tumor progression/relapse. V dropped 3 bases and J dropped 3; count of bases not matched to a gene: 8. CDR1 is LNHNV, CDR2 YYDKDF, per germline (reference sequence). This CDR3 spans 16 amino acids. Here the sequenced sample was blood, taken after dendritic cell vaccination. The J gene is TRBJ1-5, the V gene TRBV15; 7 positions match TRBD1. This receptor was taken from a human donor with glioblastoma. CDR3 in DNA: TGTGCCACCAGCAGTTGGGACAGAGGCCCCAATCAGCCCCAGCATTTT. Translated: CATSSWDRGPNQPQHF.